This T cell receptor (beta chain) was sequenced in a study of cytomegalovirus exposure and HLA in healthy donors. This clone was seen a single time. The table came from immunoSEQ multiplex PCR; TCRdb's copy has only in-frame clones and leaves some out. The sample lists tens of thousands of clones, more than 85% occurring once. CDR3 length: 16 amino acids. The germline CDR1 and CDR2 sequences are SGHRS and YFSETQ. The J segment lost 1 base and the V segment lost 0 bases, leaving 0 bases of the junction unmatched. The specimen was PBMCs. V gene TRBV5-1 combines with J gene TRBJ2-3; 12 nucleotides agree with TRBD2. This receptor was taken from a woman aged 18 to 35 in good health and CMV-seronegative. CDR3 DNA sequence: TGCGCCAGCAGCTTGGGACTAGCGGGGGGCACAGATACGCAGTATTTT. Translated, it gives CASSLGLAGGTDTQYF.